This T cell receptor beta chain comes out of a study of blood T cell repertoires in COVID-19. Background on the study: COVID-19 samples collected from the United States, Italy and Spain covered acute and convalescent phases.

V lost 1 base to trimming and J lost 2 bases, with 9 bases between them. The germline gives CDR1 SGHNT, CDR2 YYREEE (reference sequence). CDR3 length equals 14 residues. The authors' processing: Amplifying reference gene primers gave estimates of nucleated cell counts. Produced via immunoSEQ multiplex PCR; TCRdb's table is partial and in-frame only. The V and J calls and the clone size are those of that table, but D and trimming were determined from the DNA. The sample has 95,000 to 100,000 clones, 92% seen once. The source material was peripheral blood. The V gene is TRBV5-4, the J gene TRBJ2-5; D unresolved. This TCR was recovered from a man in his fifties or sixties with active COVID-19. The CDR3 coding sequence is TGTGCCAGCAGCTTGTTTAACAGACAAGAGACCCAGTACTTC. This encodes CASSLFNRQETQYF.